Listed below are T cell receptor beta chains from one sample, sequenced in a study of cytomegalovirus exposure and HLA in healthy donors. Profiled with immunoSEQ multiplex PCR; TCRdb holds only in-frame clones, not every one. The data show about 140,000 clones, approximately 82% seen once. Sequenced: PBMCs. Receptor source: a woman in her sixties in good health and CMV-seropositive. CDR3s include the opening cysteine and the closing phenylalanine or tryptophan. The D gene is left open where the match is weak. Only some rows state a clone size, as once, few, many or a class for expanded clones.

D gene: .; clone size: .; V gene: TRBV28; J gene: TRBJ2-6; CDR3 protein: CASSPPSSGANVLTF; CDR3 DNA: TGTGCCAGCAGCCCTCCCAGCTCTGGGGCCAACGTCCTGACTTTC
D gene: .; clone size: once; V gene: TRBV18; J gene: TRBJ1-1; CDR3 protein: CASSPRRGDITEAFF; CDR3 DNA: TGTGCCAGCTCACCCCGCCGGGGGGATATCACTGAAGCTTTCTTT
D gene: TRBD2; clone size: few; V gene: TRBV27; J gene: TRBJ2-3; CDR3 protein: CASSSRLAGEADTQYF; CDR3 DNA: TGTGCCAGCAGTTCACGGCTGGCGGGAGAAGCAGATACGCAGTATTTT
D gene: TRBD2; clone size: .; V gene: TRBV7-2; J gene: TRBJ2-2; CDR3 protein: CASGRGGSGAGELFF; CDR3 DNA: TGTGCCAGCGGTAGAGGCGGGAGCGGGGCCGGGGAGCTGTTTTTT
D gene: .; clone size: .; V gene: TRBV29-1; J gene: TRBJ2-5; CDR3 protein: CSVIQETQYF; CDR3 DNA: TGCAGCGTCATCCAAGAGACCCAGTACTTC
D gene: TRBD2; clone size: .; V gene: TRBV14; J gene: TRBJ2-2; CDR3 protein: CASSRGLAGAGELFF; CDR3 DNA: TGTGCCAGCAGTCGAGGACTAGCCGGGGCCGGGGAGCTGTTTTTT
D gene: TRBD2; clone size: .; V gene: TRBV7-8; J gene: TRBJ2-1; CDR3 protein: CASSRAGTSRNEQFF; CDR3 DNA: TGTGCCAGCAGCAGGGCCGGGACTAGTCGAAATGAGCAGTTCTTC
D gene: .; clone size: .; V gene: TRBV7-3; J gene: TRBJ2-5; CDR3 protein: CASSLEAGSEQYF; CDR3 DNA: TGTGCCAGCAGCTTAGAGGCCGGTTCGGAGCAGTACTTC
D gene: .; clone size: .; V gene: TRBV7-9; J gene: TRBJ1-2; CDR3 protein: CAREAVFDYGYTF; CDR3 DNA: TGTGCTAGAGAGGCGGTTTTCGACTATGGCTACACCTTC
D gene: TRBD2; clone size: .; V gene: TRBV30; J gene: TRBJ2-7; CDR3 protein: CAWTSGRTYEQYF; CDR3 DNA: TGTGCCTGGACTAGCGGGAGGACCTACGAGCAGTACTTC
D gene: .; clone size: .; V gene: TRBV20-1; J gene: TRBJ1-2; CDR3 protein: CSARDRGGYTF; CDR3 DNA: TGCAGTGCTAGAGATAGGGGCGGCTACACCTTC
D gene: .; clone size: .; V gene: TRBV10-3; J gene: TRBJ2-5; CDR3 protein: CAISDSETQYF; CDR3 DNA: TGTGCCATCAGTGATTCGGAGACCCAGTACTTC
D gene: TRBD2; clone size: .; V gene: TRBV7-2; J gene: TRBJ2-2; CDR3 protein: CASSPGLAGVLGTGELFF; CDR3 DNA: TGTGCCAGCAGCCCCGGACTAGCGGGAGTGTTGGGGACCGGGGAGCTGTTTTTT
D gene: .; clone size: .; V gene: TRBV7-2; J gene: TRBJ2-2; CDR3 protein: CASSLIGGATGELFF; CDR3 DNA: TGTGCCAGCAGCTTAATAGGGGGTGCCACCGGGGAGCTGTTTTTT
D gene: .; clone size: few; V gene: TRBV28; J gene: TRBJ2-7; CDR3 protein: CASRGFGQAYEQYF; CDR3 DNA: TGTGCCAGCAGGGGTTTTGGTCAGGCCTACGAGCAGTACTTC
D gene: TRBD2; clone size: .; V gene: TRBV9; J gene: TRBJ2-1; CDR3 protein: CASSGPGLAGDWEQFF; CDR3 DNA: TGTGCCAGCAGCGGGCCGGGACTAGCGGGAGACTGGGAGCAGTTCTTC
D gene: TRBD2; clone size: .; V gene: TRBV28; J gene: TRBJ2-1; CDR3 protein: CASSPIGREAYNEQFF; CDR3 DNA: TGTGCCAGCAGTCCCATTGGGCGGGAGGCATACAATGAGCAGTTCTTC
D gene: .; clone size: .; V gene: TRBV21-1; J gene: TRBJ2-7; CDR3 protein: CASSKDPSGVAGDYEQYF; CDR3 DNA: TGTGCCAGCAGCAAAGATCCAAGCGGGGTAGCGGGAGACTACGAGCAGTACTTC
D gene: TRBD1; clone size: .; V gene: TRBV28; J gene: TRBJ1-4; CDR3 protein: CASSSGTDRNEKLFF; CDR3 DNA: TGTGCCAGCAGCTCCGGGACAGACCGTAATGAAAAACTGTTTTTT
D gene: TRBD1; clone size: .; V gene: TRBV15; J gene: TRBJ2-2; CDR3 protein: CATSLWTGRIAGELFF; CDR3 DNA: TGTGCCACCAGCTTGTGGACAGGGAGGATTGCCGGGGAGCTGTTTTTT
D gene: .; clone size: .; V gene: TRBV9; J gene: TRBJ1-2; CDR3 protein: CASSVVPGVDGYTF; CDR3 DNA: TGTGCCAGCAGCGTAGTTCCGGGGGTCGATGGCTACACCTTC
D gene: TRBD2; clone size: .; V gene: TRBV7-2; J gene: TRBJ2-1; CDR3 protein: CASSSGLAGFQFF; CDR3 DNA: TGTGCCAGCAGCTCGGGACTAGCGGGGTTCCAGTTCTTC
D gene: .; clone size: once; V gene: TRBV29-1; J gene: TRBJ2-1; CDR3 protein: CSAATGFGGEQFF; CDR3 DNA: TGCAGCGCCGCGACAGGGTTCGGGGGTGAGCAGTTCTTC
D gene: .; clone size: .; V gene: TRBV27; J gene: TRBJ2-1; CDR3 protein: CASSLQEGEQFF; CDR3 DNA: TGTGCCAGCAGTTTACAAGAGGGTGAGCAGTTCTTC
D gene: .; clone size: .; V gene: TRBV6-6; J gene: TRBJ1-5; CDR3 protein: CASSLRVTNQPQHF; CDR3 DNA: TGTGCCAGCAGTTTGAGGGTAACCAATCAGCCCCAGCATTTT
D gene: TRBD1; clone size: .; V gene: TRBV5-1; J gene: TRBJ1-4; CDR3 protein: CASSLGEGAANEKLFF; CDR3 DNA: TGCGCCAGCAGCTTGGGTGAGGGGGCAGCTAATGAAAAACTGTTTTTT
D gene: .; clone size: .; V gene: TRBV7-9; J gene: TRBJ2-1; CDR3 protein: CASSLRGAQNNEQFF; CDR3 DNA: TGTGCCAGCAGCTTACGGGGGGCTCAGAACAATGAGCAGTTCTTC
D gene: .; clone size: .; V gene: TRBV4-3; J gene: TRBJ1-2; CDR3 protein: CASSQVGTMARGYTF; CDR3 DNA: TGCGCCAGCAGCCAAGTAGGGACAATGGCAAGAGGCTACACCTTC
D gene: TRBD1; clone size: .; V gene: TRBV7-2; J gene: TRBJ1-4; CDR3 protein: CASSLFGQGNEKLFF; CDR3 DNA: TGTGCCAGCAGCTTATTCGGACAGGGCAATGAAAAACTGTTTTTT
D gene: TRBD2; clone size: .; V gene: TRBV9; J gene: TRBJ2-5; CDR3 protein: CASSVRASGIGETQYF; CDR3 DNA: TGTGCCAGCAGCGTAAGGGCTAGCGGGATTGGAGAGACCCAGTACTTC
D gene: .; clone size: .; V gene: TRBV10-1; J gene: TRBJ2-3; CDR3 protein: CASRLSSGVTDTQYF; CDR3 DNA: TGCGCCAGCAGGCTCAGTAGCGGTGTCACAGATACGCAGTATTTT
D gene: .; clone size: once; V gene: TRBV2; J gene: TRBJ1-2; CDR3 protein: CASSTGTLQGGYTF; CDR3 DNA: TGTGCCAGCAGCACCGGGACACTCCAAGGAGGCTACACCTTC